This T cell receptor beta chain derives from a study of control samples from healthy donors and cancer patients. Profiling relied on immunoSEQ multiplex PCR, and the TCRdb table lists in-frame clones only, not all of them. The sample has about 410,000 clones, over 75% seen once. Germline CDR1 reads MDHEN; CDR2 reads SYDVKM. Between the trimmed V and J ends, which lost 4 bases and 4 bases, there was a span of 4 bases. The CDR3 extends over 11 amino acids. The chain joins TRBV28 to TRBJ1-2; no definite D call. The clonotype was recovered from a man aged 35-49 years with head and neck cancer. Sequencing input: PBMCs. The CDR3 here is CASSSVYGYTF. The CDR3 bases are TGTGCCAGCAGTTCCGTCTATGGCTACACCTTC.